Shown below are 30 T cell receptor beta chains from a single sample sequenced in a study of cytomegalovirus exposure and HLA in healthy donors. Both 60 Vbeta primers and 13 Jbeta primers went into the PCR. Sequencing was performed with immunoSEQ multiplex PCR; in TCRdb, only in-frame clones are kept and a portion is missing. In the table there are over 100,000 clones, more than 65% of which are singletons. The sample comprised PBMCs. These receptors originate from a woman in her 30s in good health and CMV-seronegative.

This chain links TRBV7-9 with TRBJ2-3, with 9 bases that match TRBD2. This CDR3 comprises 17 residues. In germline, CDR1 is SEHNR, CDR2 FQNEAQ (reference sequence). The trim removed 1 base at V and 3 bases at J, leaving 8 bases unmatched. As DNA, the CDR3 is TGTGCCAGCAGCTTAGGCCTAGGGAGCGGGGGGACAGATACGCAGTATTTT. This sequence encodes CASSLGLGSGGTDTQYF.

V usage is TRBV5-4 and J usage is TRBJ1-1, with TRBD1 matching over 8 bases. The CDR3 has 14 amino acids. Germline CDR1 and CDR2: SGHNT and YYREEE (reference sequence). V lost 3 bases to trimming and J lost 3 bases; unmatched junction nucleotides: 4. The CDR3 here is CASSSDREYTEAFF. CDR3 DNA sequence: TGTGCCAGCAGCTCGGACAGGGAGTACACTGAAGCTTTCTTT.

The gene calls are TRBV4-2 and TRBJ2-1, with D possibly matching TRBD1 (5 bases). CDR1 is LGHNA and CDR2 is YNFKEQ in the germline V gene. The CDR3 contains 14 residues. Trimming left V 4 bases short and J 6 bases short, with 13 bases between. CDR3 loop: CASSRMTEPNEQFF. As DNA, the CDR3 is TGTGCCAGCAGCCGGATGACAGAACCCAATGAGCAGTTCTTC.

This clone was observed a few times. V is TRBV2 and J is TRBJ1-1, with D uncertain. V was trimmed by 4 bases and J by 1 base, leaving 10 bases between them. This CDR3 region has 14 residues. Germline V CDR1 and CDR2: SNHLY, FYNNEI. CDR3 sequence reads: CASSGSGKNTEAFF. CDR3 in DNA: TGTGCCAGCAGTGGGTCAGGAAAGAACACTGAAGCTTTCTTT.

The rearrangement uses TRBV7-9 and TRBJ2-2; 9 bases align to TRBD2. V shed 5 bases and J 6 bases; nucleotides not matched to a gene: 10. The germline gives CDR1 SEHNR, CDR2 FQNEAQ (reference sequence). The CDR3 consists of 16 residues. The CDR3 DNA reads as TGTGCCAGCAGCCCTATAGCGGGAGTCCCAGCCGGGGAGCTGTTTTTT. It translates to CASSPIAGVPAGELFF.

The sample holds one count of this clone. The chain uses TRBV11-2 and TRBJ2-1, with 10 bases matching TRBD2. There are 16 residues in the CDR3. Germline-derived CDR1 and CDR2 are SGHAT and FQNNGV. J lost 0 bases, V lost 5 bases, and 4 bases had no gene match. CDR3 nucleotides: TGTGCCAGCAGCAAACTAGCGGGGAGCTCCTACAATGAGCAGTTCTTC. Translated: CASSKLAGSSYNEQFF.

This chain connects TRBV6-6 to TRBJ1-5, with no clear D. The CDR3 loop spans 13 amino acids. CDR1 is MNHNY, CDR2 SVGAGI, per germline (reference sequence). Between the trimmed V and J ends, which lost 4 bases and 4 bases, there was a span of 8 bases. The CDR3 spells CASSLFPNQPQHF. Here the CDR3 DNA reads TGTGCCAGCAGTTTATTCCCTAATCAGCCCCAGCATTTT.

This clone was observed a few times. J is TRBJ2-7 and V is TRBV27, with 16 bases lining up with TRBD2. Trimming at V came to 2 bases and at J to 4 bases, leaving 8 bases not matched to a gene. Per the germline V gene, CDR1 is MNHEY and CDR2 is SMNVEV (reference sequence). There are 18 residues in the CDR3. Here the CDR3 reads CASSLMGLAGGPVYEQYF. The CDR3 DNA follows: TGTGCCAGCAGTTTAATGGGACTAGCGGGAGGGCCAGTATACGAGCAGTACTTC.

The chain has TRBV7-8 and TRBJ1-1; 7 nucleotides align to TRBD1. The CDR3 runs 14 residues. V lost 5 bases and J lost 5; bases outside the gene matches: 8. Germline V gene sequence: CDR1 SGHVS, CDR2 FQNEAQ. CDR3 residues: CASSQRQGWTEAFF. DNA for the CDR3: TGTGCCAGCAGCCAACGACAGGGATGGACTGAAGCTTTCTTT.

The rearrangement joins TRBV11-2 to TRBJ1-3; D unresolved. Per germline, CDR1 SGHAT and CDR2 FQNNGV. The V and J ends lost 4 bases and 7 bases respectively, with 14 bases between them. The CDR3 covers 14 residues. The CDR3 nucleotides read TGTGCCAGCAGCTCAGAGGAGGAGCCTAACACCATATATTTT. Its translation is CASSSEEEPNTIYF.

The chain recombines TRBV5-1 with TRBJ2-7; possible D gene TRBD1, 7 bases. Germline values: CDR1 SGHRS, CDR2 YFSETQ. Trimming left V 5 bases short and J 2 bases short, with 17 bases between. This CDR3 comprises 15 residues. The CDR3 spells CASSPEGAAAYEQYF. As DNA, the CDR3 is TGCGCCAGCAGTCCGGAGGGGGCCGCCGCCTACGAGCAGTACTTC.

This clone was seen only once. The chain carries TRBV5-1 and TRBJ2-5; TRBD2 aligns across 11 bases. The CDR3 runs 17 residues. In germline, CDR1 is SGHRS, CDR2 YFSETQ. The junction had 14 bases not matched to a gene; V was cut back by 5 bases and J by 5 bases. The CDR3 protein is CASSITLAGGPGETQYF. Here the CDR3 DNA reads TGCGCCAGCAGTATAACGTTAGCGGGGGGGCCGGGGGAGACCCAGTACTTC.

V and J are TRBV30 and TRBJ1-1; D is uncertain. The CDR3 consists of 12 residues. Per germline, CDR1 GTSNPN and CDR2 SVGIG (reference sequence). The V and J ends lost 2 bases and 8 bases respectively, with 12 bases between them. CDR3 residues: CAWSPMTGEAFF. For the CDR3, the DNA is TGTGCCTGGAGTCCTATGACCGGGGAAGCTTTCTTT.

V is TRBV19 and J is TRBJ1-1; D is possibly TRBD1 (5 bases). CDR1 and CDR2 (germline): LNHDA, SQIVND (reference sequence). Trimming took 5 bases from V and 1 from J, leaving 11 bases between them. The CDR3 extends over 14 amino acids. CDR3 nucleotide sequence: TGTGCCAGTAGTCTCAGGGTAGGGAACACTGAAGCTTTCTTT. Its translation: CASSLRVGNTEAFF.

The gene calls are TRBV5-5 and TRBJ2-3; 11 bases fit TRBD2. V was clipped by 4 bases and J by 2 bases; unmatched bases: 6. CDR1 SGHKS and CDR2 YYEKEE come from the germline V gene (reference sequence). The CDR3 is 16 amino acids. CDR3 in amino acids: CASSPILAGATDTQYF. Here the CDR3 DNA reads TGTGCCAGCAGCCCGATACTAGCGGGGGCCACAGATACGCAGTATTTT.

J is TRBJ2-2 and V is TRBV6-5; tentatively, D is TRBD2 (6 bases). Germline CDR1 and CDR2: MNHEY and SVGAGI. Trimming took 8 bases from V and 1 from J, leaving 8 bases between them. There are 13 residues in the CDR3. This chain's CDR3 is CASGGMNTGELFF. CDR3 nucleotides: TGTGCCAGCGGAGGGATGAACACCGGGGAGCTGTTTTTT.

This clone was recorded a few times. Other DNA sequences in this sample translate to the same CDR3. The chain is built from TRBV5-1 and TRBJ2-2, with D perhaps TRBD2 (5 bases). Trimming removed 2 bases at V and 1 base at J, with 9 bases between. Looked up from germline, CDR1 is SGHRS and CDR2 is YFSETQ. The CDR3 is 15 amino acids. CDR3 sequence (DNA): TGCGCCAGCAGCTTATTTGAGGGGAACACCGGGGAGCTGTTTTTT. The encoded protein is CASSLFEGNTGELFF.

The chain employs TRBV5-1 and TRBJ2-7; 7 bases line up with TRBD2. Germline V gives CDR1 SGHRS, CDR2 YFSETQ. J was trimmed by 3 bases and V by 2 bases; bases with no gene match: 5. The CDR3 totals 14 residues. The CDR3 reads CASSFGGSIYEQYF. The CDR3 DNA follows: TGCGCCAGCAGCTTCGGCGGGAGCATCTACGAGCAGTACTTC. The variable domain in full, with the rest retrieved from reference TRBV5-1 and TRBJ2-7, is KAGVTQTPRYLIKTRGQQVTLSCSPISGHRSVSWYQQTPGQGLQFLFEYFSETQRNKGNFPGRFSGRQFSNSRSEMNVSTLELGDSALYLCASSFGGSIYEQYFGPGTRLTVT.

The J gene is TRBJ1-2, the V gene TRBV25-1; TRBD1 is a possible D gene (5 bases). Per the germline V gene, CDR1 is MGHDK and CDR2 is SYGVNS. V was cut by 2 bases and J by 4 bases, with 11 bases left in between. CDR3 size: 14 residues. CDR3 bases: TGTGCCAGCAGTGAACAGGGAGGGATCTATGGCTACACCTTC. The encoded protein is CASSEQGGIYGYTF.

This sequence joins TRBV18 and TRBJ2-3; 12 positions match TRBD1. Germline V CDR1 and CDR2: KGHSH, LQKENI. After removal of 3 bases from V and 1 base from J, the junction contained 2 bases not matched to a gene. This CDR3 comprises 16 residues. The chain's CDR3 is CASSPGQGAGTDTQYF. The CDR3 nucleotides are TGTGCCAGCTCACCGGGACAGGGGGCCGGCACAGATACGCAGTATTTT.

This chain uses TRBV7-6 with TRBJ1-3; possible D gene TRBD1, 6 bases. Per germline, CDR1 SGHVS and CDR2 FNYEAQ. The CDR3 contains 15 residues. Trimming shortened V by 3 bases and J by 9 bases, and 18 bases separated the two germline ends. This chain's CDR3 is CASSFGTTKFGTIYF. CDR3 nucleotide sequence: TGTGCCAGCAGCTTTGGGACAACTAAGTTTGGCACCATATATTTT. Based on the CDR3 plus reference TRBV7-6 and TRBJ1-3, the full variable domain is GAGVSQSPRYKVTKRGQDVALRCDPISGHVSLYWYRQALGQGPEFLTYFNYEAQQDKSGLPNDRFSAERPEGSISTLTIQRTEQRDSAMYRCASSFGTTKFGTIYFGEGSWLTVV.

The gene calls are TRBV30 and TRBJ2-5, with 7 positions matching TRBD1. The better agreement between TRBJ2-7 and the DNA end casts doubt on the J call. Per germline, CDR1 GTSNPN and CDR2 SVGIG (reference sequence). CDR3 length: 17 residues. CDR3 DNA sequence: TGTGCCTGGAGTGTAACCCAATTTACAGGGGTCGACTACGAGCAGTACTTC. Its translation: CAWSVTQFTGVDYEQYF.

The chain uses TRBV5-6 and TRBJ1-2, with D hard to call. The CDR3 covers 14 residues. CDR1 and CDR2 (germline): SGHDT, YYEEEE. V lost 4 bases and J lost 4, with 14 bases in between. Here the CDR3 reads CASSPVGRPYGYTF. CDR3 DNA: TGTGCCAGCAGCCCTGTCGGCAGGCCCTATGGCTACACCTTC. Variable domain in full (rest from reference TRBV5-6 and TRBJ1-2): DAGVTQSPTHLIKTRGQQVTLRCSPKSGHDTVSWYQQALGQGPQFIFQYYEEEERQRGNFPDRFSGHQFPNYSSELNVNALLLGDSALYLCASSPVGRPYGYTFGSGTRLTVV.

This clone has just a few counts. The chain has TRBV2 and TRBJ2-7; no clear D. CDR3 length: 12 residues. The germline gives CDR1 SNHLY, CDR2 FYNNEI. V lost 1 base and J lost 3, with 4 bases in between. The CDR3 coding sequence is TGTGCCAGCAGTGAAGTCATCTACGAGCAGTACTTC. Protein: CASSEVIYEQYF. Together with reference TRBV2 and TRBJ2-7, the CDR3 gives the full variable domain: EPEVTQTPSHQVTQMGQEVILRCVPISNHLYFYWYRQILGQKVEFLVSFYNNEISEKSEIFDDQFSVERPDGSNFTLKIRSTKLEDSAMYFCASSEVIYEQYFGPGTRLTVT.

This clone was observed a single time. This sequence joins TRBV7-3 and TRBJ2-3; the match to TRBD1 covers 9 bases. Germline V lookup: CDR1 SGHTA, CDR2 FQGTGA. The CDR3 has 15 residues. After removal of 1 base from V and 10 bases from J, the junction contained 9 bases not matched to a gene. CDR3 in amino acids: CASSLITGGLAPQYF. The CDR3, as DNA: TGTGCCAGCAGCTTAATAACAGGGGGCTTAGCGCCGCAGTATTTT.

The chain joins TRBV30 to TRBJ2-1, with 8 bases matching TRBD2. Looked up from germline, CDR1 is GTSNPN and CDR2 is SVGIG (reference sequence). CDR3 length: 13 residues. Trimming took 4 bases from V and 6 from J; bases not matched to a gene: 5. Here the CDR3 reads CAWTRGGGNEQFF. DNA of the CDR3: TGTGCCTGGACCCGGGGGGGAGGCAATGAGCAGTTCTTC. The complete variable domain, with remaining parts taken from reference TRBV30 and TRBJ2-1, reads SQTIHQWPATLVQPVGSPLSLECTVEGTSNPNLYWYRQAAGRGLQLLFYSVGIGQISSEVPQNLSASRPQDRQFILSSKKLLLSDSGFYLCAWTRGGGNEQFFGPGTRLTVL.

The genes are TRBV6-5 and TRBJ1-1; D ambiguous. Per the germline V gene, CDR1 is MNHEY and CDR2 is SVGAGI. This CDR3 is built from 13 residues. V lost 2 bases, J lost 1 base, and 5 bases lay in between. CDR3 residues: CASSYEGNTEAFF. The CDR3 nucleotides are TGTGCCAGCAGTTACGAGGGGAACACTGAAGCTTTCTTT.

The V gene is TRBV10-3, the J gene TRBJ1-2, with D perhaps matching TRBD1 (6 bases). V shed 5 bases and J shed 3 bases, with 7 bases lying between them. The CDR3 is 12 residues long. From germline, CDR1 is ENHRY and CDR2 SYGVKD. The CDR3 sequence is CAISRQDYGYTF. The DNA of the CDR3 is TGTGCCATCAGTCGACAGGACTATGGCTACACCTTC.

The chain links TRBV28 to TRBJ1-1; D is unclear. This CDR3 region has 14 residues. The germline V gene has CDR1 MDHEN and CDR2 SYDVKM. V was pared by 5 bases and J by 0 bases, with 10 bases between. CDR3 loop: CASSGWAMNTEAFF. CDR3 DNA sequence: TGTGCCAGCAGTGGATGGGCTATGAACACTGAAGCTTTCTTT.

This clone showed up just a few times. The chain recombines TRBV10-3 with TRBJ2-1, with D tentatively TRBD1 (5 bases). Trimming cost V 8 bases and J 7 bases, with 21 bases left between them. The CDR3 is 15 amino acids. Germline V gene data show CDR1 as ENHRY and CDR2 as SYGVKD. In DNA form, the CDR3 reads TGTGCCATCGCGTCAGGGTTCGACCCCACTAATGAGCAGTTCTTC. Translated, it gives CAIASGFDPTNEQFF.